The rows below give T cell receptor beta chains drawn from one sample of a study of T-cell memory formation after mild COVID-19. TCRdb reprocessed the 5' RACE reads with MiXCR, giving one entry per CDR3 protein. The repertoire holds roughly 600,000 distinct CDR3 sequences, with more than 15% as singletons. Sequencing input: PBMCs or a T cell subset sorted from them (not recorded which). The origin of the receptors is an adult woman who had mild COVID-19 (a few samples of this study predate the infection). Cell type and time point are not known. The CDR3 runs from the conserved cysteine through the conserved F or W. Fields, in order: CDR3 protein, CDR3 DNA, clone size, D gene, V gene, J gene. A D gene is named only where the DNA matches it firmly. Some rows mark clone size as missing; the rest say once, few, many or name a class of expanded clone.

CASSYVGLAGGRDTQYF,TGTGCCAGCAGTTACGTGGGACTAGCGGGTGGTAGGGATACGCAGTATTTT,-,TRBD2,TRBV6-2/TRBV6-3,TRBJ2-3
CASSALGWGQPQHF,TGTGCCAGCAGCGCTTTAGGGTGGGGTCAGCCCCAGCATTTT,-,-,TRBV7-8,TRBJ1-5
CASSSAGLVNQPQHF,TGTGCCAGCAGTTCTGCAGGGCTCGTCAATCAGCCCCAGCATTTT,-,-,TRBV27,TRBJ1-5
CASSVGQGNYNEQFF,TGTGCCAGCAGCGTAGGACAGGGGAACTACAATGAGCAGTTCTTC,-,TRBD1,TRBV9,TRBJ2-1
CASSGDTGELFF,TGTGCCAGCAGCGGGGACACCGGGGAGCTGTTTTTT,many,-,TRBV7-9,TRBJ2-2
CASSLTSGPANEQFF,TGTGCCAGCAGCTTAACGTCGGGCCCTGCAAATGAGCAGTTCTTC,-,-,TRBV7-9,TRBJ2-1
CASSIDPDRGYYGYTF,TGTGCCAGTAGTATAGATCCCGACCGGGGGTACTATGGCTACACCTTC,few,-,TRBV19,TRBJ1-2
CASSPGQGSRYTF,TGTGCCAGCAGTCCGGGACAGGGTTCGCGGTACACCTTC,-,TRBD1,TRBV2,TRBJ1-2
CSARDSGREQYF,TGCAGCGCTCGGGACAGCGGGCGCGAGCAGTACTTC,-,-,TRBV29-1,TRBJ2-7
CASSLPSGRGTGELFF,TGTGCCAGCAGCTTACCTAGCGGGAGAGGCACCGGGGAGCTGTTTTTT,few,TRBD2,TRBV7-2,TRBJ2-2
CATSDIGTSGNTGELFF,TGTGCCACCAGTGATATAGGGACTAGCGGAAACACCGGGGAGCTGTTTTTT,few,TRBD2,TRBV24-1,TRBJ2-2
CASGASGYNEQFF,TGTGCCAGCGGGGCTAGCGGATACAATGAGCAGTTCTTC,-,TRBD2,TRBV3-1,TRBJ2-1
CAISESGRTPTYEQYF,TGTGCCATCAGTGAGTCCGGCAGGACACCAACCTACGAGCAGTACTTC,-,-,TRBV10-3,TRBJ2-7
CASSVGGGITYNEQFF,TGTGCCAGCAGCGTAGGGGGGGGGATAACCTACAATGAGCAGTTCTTC,-,TRBD2,TRBV9,TRBJ2-1
CASSVTGGTSGANVLTF,TGCGCCAGCAGTGTGACAGGGGGGACCTCTGGGGCCAACGTCCTGACTTTC,-,TRBD1,TRBV10-2,TRBJ2-6
CASGRQKAKNIQYF,TGTGCCAGCGGGAGACAGAAAGCCAAAAACATTCAGTACTTC,few,-,TRBV12-3/TRBV12-4,TRBJ2-4
CASSQDGLAGRYEQYF,TGCGCCAGCAGCCAAGATGGACTAGCGGGAAGATACGAGCAGTACTTC,few,TRBD2,TRBV4-3,TRBJ2-7
CASSSFIGAETQYF,TGTGCCAGCAGCTCTTTCATAGGGGCAGAGACCCAGTACTTC,-,-,TRBV3-1,TRBJ2-5
CASISNTEAFF,TGTGCCAGCATATCGAACACTGAAGCTTTCTTT,few,-,TRBV6-5,TRBJ1-1